Each of the 24 T cell receptor beta chains below was sequenced from the same sample in a study of long-term antiretroviral therapy in people with HIV. immunoSEQ v3.0 was run at survey level. Sequencing used immunoSEQ multiplex PCR; TCRdb keeps in-frame clones, though not all of them. The table lists 30,000 or so clones, around nine tenths of them singletons. The input for sequencing was unsorted PBMCs, taken 0.5 years after starting antiretroviral therapy. Receptor source: a woman aged 18 to 35 with HIV.

The chain joins TRBV10-3 to TRBJ1-5; D is unclear. The CDR3 has 15 residues. The V and J ends lost 2 bases and 2 bases respectively, with 10 bases between them. Germline-derived CDR1 and CDR2 are ENHRY and SYGVKD. CDR3 sequence (DNA): TGTGCCATCAGTGAGCCCGGTAGGGGCAATCAGCCCCAGCATTTT. Translating gives CAISEPGRGNQPQHF.

Only a few counts were recorded for this clone. The chain couples TRBV27 to TRBJ2-7; no firm D call. With 2 bases removed from V and 0 bases from J, the gap between germline ends came to 11 bases. The germline CDR1 and CDR2 sequences are MNHEY and SMNVEV (reference sequence). This CDR3 is built from 15 residues. CDR3 nucleotide sequence: TGTGCCAGCAGTTTAGGCTCGGCAAGCTCCTACGAGCAGTACTTC. Protein: CASSLGSASSYEQYF.

V usage is TRBV6-4 and J usage is TRBJ2-3; 8 bases line up with TRBD1. The CDR3 spans 14 residues. Germline trimming cut 4 bases from V and 6 bases from J; bases unmatched to any gene: 6. Germline V lookup: CDR1 MRHNA, CDR2 SNTAGT. The CDR3 region has the DNA TGTGCCAGCAGTGGACAGGGGTGGTCGGATACGCAGTATTTT. Translation gives CASSGQGWSDTQYF.

The V and J genes are TRBV4-2 and TRBJ1-5, with D unresolved. Germline-derived CDR1 and CDR2 are LGHNA and YNFKEQ. The CDR3 is made up of 16 amino acids. The germline V and J ends were trimmed by 1 base and 2 bases, with 12 bases remaining between them. The CDR3 sequence is CASSQGTRFGNQPQHF. In DNA, the CDR3 is TGTGCCAGCAGCCAAGGGACGCGCTTCGGCAATCAGCCCCAGCATTTT.

The rearrangement joins TRBV7-8 to TRBJ1-1, with D unclear. Trimming cost V 1 base and J 1 base, with 7 bases left between them. Germline V lookup: CDR1 SGHVS, CDR2 FQNEAQ. The length of the CDR3 is 14 residues. The CDR3 DNA reads TGTGCCAGCAGCTTAGGTAGCTCGAACACTGAAGCTTTCTTT. Its protein is CASSLGSSNTEAFF.

The chain joins TRBV6-1 to TRBJ1-2; TRBD1 aligns across 8 bases. The trim removed 11 bases at V and 0 bases at J, leaving 5 bases unmatched. CDR3 length equals 13 residues. Germline values: CDR1 MNHNS, CDR2 SASEGT. This CDR3 reads CAGSTGANYGYTF. CDR3 coding DNA: TGTGCCGGATCGACAGGGGCTAACTATGGCTACACCTTC.

The rearrangement joins TRBV19 to TRBJ2-7, with 13 bases fitting TRBD2. V shed 3 bases and J 0 bases; nucleotides not matched to a gene: 5. CDR3 length equals 17 residues. Germline V gene data show CDR1 as LNHDA and CDR2 as SQIVND (reference sequence). CDR3 loop: CASSIPRTSGSSYEQYF. For the CDR3, the DNA is TGTGCCAGTAGTATCCCTCGGACTAGCGGGAGCTCCTACGAGCAGTACTTC.

The V call is TRBV6-5, the J call TRBJ2-7; TRBD2 is a possible D gene (6 bases). Germline CDR1 reads MNHEY; CDR2 reads SVGAGI. The CDR3 totals 14 residues. Trimming stripped 7 bases from V and 3 bases from J, with 16 bases between. In DNA, the CDR3 is TGTGCCAGCAATTTACGAGCGGGCTTCTACGAGCAGTACTTC. Translating gives CASNLRAGFYEQYF.

The CDR3 here is CASSPHSQGAANTGELFF. The CDR3 DNA follows: TGCGCCAGCAGCCCCCATTCCCAGGGGGCCGCGAACACCGGGGAGCTGTTTTTT. The rearrangement uses TRBV5-1 and TRBJ2-2; TRBD1 aligns across 8 bases. The CDR3 is 18 residues long. The J segment lost 0 bases and the V segment lost 4 bases, leaving 11 bases of the junction unmatched. In germline, CDR1 is SGHRS, CDR2 YFSETQ.

V is TRBV5-4 and J is TRBJ2-7; D gene ambiguous. The V end was cut by 0 bases, the J end by 0 bases, with 10 bases between. Per germline, CDR1 SGHNT and CDR2 YYREEE (reference sequence). The CDR3 extends over 15 amino acids. The CDR3 sequence is CASSLEARSSYEQYF. The CDR3 DNA is TGTGCCAGCAGCTTGGAAGCCAGGTCCTCCTACGAGCAGTACTTC.

The chain couples TRBV28 to TRBJ2-7; no clear D gene. CDR1 MDHEN and CDR2 SYDVKM come from the germline V gene. V shed 6 bases and J shed 3 bases, with 9 bases lying between them. CDR3 length: 12 residues. CDR3 protein: CASSLLNYEQYF. CDR3 DNA sequence: TGTGCCAGCAGCCTACTCAACTACGAGCAGTACTTC.

This chain joins TRBV28 and TRBJ2-2, with no clear D. Trimming took off 6 bases at V and 6 bases at J, with 14 bases between the two ends. The CDR3 runs to 14 residues. From germline, CDR1 is MDHEN and CDR2 SYDVKM. CDR3 loop: CASSLKVVSGELFF. The CDR3 coding sequence is TGTGCCAGCAGCTTAAAGGTAGTCTCCGGGGAGCTGTTTTTT.

The table lists this clone with a few counts. The V and J genes are TRBV27 and TRBJ2-2; 7 bases are a match to TRBD2. V shed 1 base and J 7 bases; nucleotides not matched to a gene: 6. CDR1 and CDR2 from the germline V gene are MNHEY and SMNVEV (reference sequence). CDR3 length: 15 residues. The DNA of the CDR3 is TGTGCCAGCAGTTTATGGGACTACTCTGTCGGGGAGCTGTTTTTT. This translates into CASSLWDYSVGELFF.

The chain combines TRBV4-3 with TRBJ2-1; no clear D. Trimming took 0 bases from V and 9 from J, leaving 15 bases between them. Looked up from germline, CDR1 is LGHNA and CDR2 is YSLEER. The CDR3 is 15 amino acids. Written as DNA, the CDR3 is TGCGCCAGCAGCCAAGATATAGGCTCTGGAAGTGAGCAGTTCTTC. Translated, it gives CASSQDIGSGSEQFF.

V is TRBV7-9 and J is TRBJ2-5; D might be TRBD2 (7 bases). This CDR3 region has 16 residues. Germline V gives CDR1 SEHNR, CDR2 FQNEAQ (reference sequence). Trimming stripped 4 bases from V and 1 base from J, with 16 bases between. The CDR3 coding sequence is TGTGCCAGCAGCTCCCCCCCCCGGGGGGCCCAAGAGACCCAGTACTTC. This gives the protein CASSSPPRGAQETQYF.

The chain is built from TRBV12-5 and TRBJ2-5, with D hard to call. The V end was cut by 5 bases, the J end by 0 bases, with 13 bases between. The germline CDR1 and CDR2 sequences are LGHNT and FRNRAP. The length of the CDR3 is 15 residues. The CDR3 DNA reads as TGTGCTAGTGGTCTGAGTTCAGAGTACCAAGAGACCCAGTACTTC. Translating gives CASGLSSEYQETQYF.

This clone was found a few times. The gene calls are TRBV7-9 and TRBJ1-1; the D is unclear. V was shortened by 0 bases and J by 4 bases, with 9 bases between the two germline ends. CDR3 length: 14 residues. Germline CDR1 SEHNR, CDR2 FQNEAQ (reference sequence). The DNA for the CDR3 is TGTGCCAGCAGCTTAGCGCGGGATAGCACTGAAGCTTTCTTT. Translated: CASSLARDSTEAFF.

This chain links TRBV5-5 with TRBJ2-7; TRBD2 might be the D (5 bases). Between the trimmed V and J ends, which lost 4 bases and 0 bases, there was a span of 14 bases. The germline V gene has CDR1 SGHKS and CDR2 YYEKEE (reference sequence). This CDR3 contains 15 residues. The CDR3 sequence: CASSPREMGSYEQYF. CDR3 coding DNA: TGTGCCAGCAGCCCTCGGGAAATGGGCTCCTACGAGCAGTACTTC. Variable domain in full (rest from reference TRBV5-5 and TRBJ2-7): DAGVTQSPTHLIKTRGQQVTLRCSPISGHKSVSWYQQVLGQGPQFIFQYYEKEERGRGNFPDRFSARQFPNYSSELNVNALLLGDSALYLCASSPREMGSYEQYFGPGTRLTVT.

This clone has just one count. The chain has TRBV19 and TRBJ2-7; no clear D. The CDR3 loop spans 14 amino acids. Trimming stripped 3 bases from V and 7 bases from J, with 16 bases between. The germline V gene encodes CDR1 LNHDA and CDR2 SQIVND (reference sequence). Written as DNA, the CDR3 is TGTGCCAGTAGTATTTGGGGTTTCGGCAAGGAGCAGTACTTC. It encodes CASSIWGFGKEQYF.

This chain uses TRBV5-5 with TRBJ2-1; possible D gene TRBD2, 6 bases. The CDR3 totals 16 residues. Trimming shortened V by 0 bases and J by 5 bases, and 15 bases separated the two germline ends. Germline CDR1 is SGHKS and CDR2 is YYEKEE (reference sequence). CDR3 region: CASSLGSGVTHNEQFF. The CDR3 DNA follows: TGTGCCAGCAGCTTGGGGTCGGGAGTAACCCACAATGAGCAGTTCTTC.

The chain has TRBV5-8 and TRBJ2-7, with 12 nucleotides matching TRBD2. Unmatched junction bases numbered 5, after V lost 3 bases and J lost 4 bases. CDR3 length: 15 residues. The germline V gene has CDR1 SGHTS and CDR2 YDEGEE. The CDR3 is CASSSSGTSGYEQYF. As DNA, the CDR3 is TGTGCCAGCAGCTCATCCGGGACTAGCGGGTACGAGCAGTACTTC.

The chain links TRBV29-1 to TRBJ2-1; TRBD1 agrees at 11 bases. This CDR3 is built from 14 residues. Trimming at V came to 8 bases and at J to 0 bases, leaving 3 bases not matched to a gene. Per germline, CDR1 SQVTM and CDR2 ANQGSEA. CDR3 protein: CSTGTGGSYNEQFF. For the CDR3, the DNA is TGCAGCACTGGGACAGGGGGCTCCTACAATGAGCAGTTCTTC.

This chain joins TRBV5-1 and TRBJ2-7; weak D call: TRBD2 (5 bases). CDR1 and CDR2 (germline): SGHRS, YFSETQ. The CDR3 length is 13 residues. The V and J ends lost 2 bases and 5 bases respectively, with 11 bases between them. In DNA, the CDR3 is TGCGCCAGCAGCTTTTCGAGGGTACACGAGCAGTACTTC. Its protein product is CASSFSRVHEQYF. The entire variable domain, with the rest obtained from reference TRBV5-1 and TRBJ2-7, is as follows: KAGVTQTPRYLIKTRGQQVTLSCSPISGHRSVSWYQQTPGQGLQFLFEYFSETQRNKGNFPGRFSGRQFSNSRSEMNVSTLELGDSALYLCASSFSRVHEQYFGPGTRLTVT.

The chain carries TRBV15 and TRBJ1-1, with D perhaps TRBD1 (5 bases). In germline, CDR1 is LNHNV, CDR2 YYDKDF (reference sequence). There are 17 residues in the CDR3. V dropped 0 bases and J dropped 4 bases, with 18 bases sitting between them. The CDR3 DNA follows: TGTGCCACCAGCAGAGAGAGGGGACGGCTTGTAAGCACTGAAGCTTTCTTT. Amino acids: CATSRERGRLVSTEAFF.